In this sample, the clone carrying this T cell receptor (beta chain) turned up many times. Its antigen is still unknown. Primers used in a second PCR of roughly 6 to 12 cycles were a sample-barcoded 5' primer and a J-beta primer mix. One entry per CDR3 protein, called by TCRdb with MiXCR from the 5' RACE reads. The sample shows 1.6 million or so distinct CDR3 sequences, around 35% of them seen only once. In each sample, at least 6.5 million PBMCs were isolated. These data come from a study of blood T cells in healthy people across ages. In germline, CDR1 is DFQATT, CDR2 SNEGSKA (reference sequence). V dropped 8 bases and J dropped 3 bases, with 16 bases sitting between them. CDR3 length: 13 residues. General study findings and limits: When one million T cells were used, diversity estimates were thought to be underestimates.

The sequenced sample was blood. The receptor's source is a woman aged 30 to 39 in good health. V usage is TRBV20-1 and J usage is TRBJ1-2; D not certain. The CDR3 protein is CSTKTEEHYGYTF. In DNA form, the CDR3 reads TGCAGTACCAAAACAGAAGAACACTATGGCTACACCTTC.